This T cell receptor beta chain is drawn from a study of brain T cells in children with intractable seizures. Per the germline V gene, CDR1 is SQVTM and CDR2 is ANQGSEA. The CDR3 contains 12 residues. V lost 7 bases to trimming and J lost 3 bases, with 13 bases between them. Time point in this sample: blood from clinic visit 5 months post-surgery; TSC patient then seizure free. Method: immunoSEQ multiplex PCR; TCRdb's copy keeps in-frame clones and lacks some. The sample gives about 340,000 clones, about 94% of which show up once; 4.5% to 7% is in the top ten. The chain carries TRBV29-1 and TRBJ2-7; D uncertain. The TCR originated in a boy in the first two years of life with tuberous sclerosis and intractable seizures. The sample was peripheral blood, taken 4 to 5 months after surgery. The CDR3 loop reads CSAEETGYEQYF. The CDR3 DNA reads TGCAGCGCCGAGGAGACGGGCTACGAGCAGTACTTC.